Following are 30 T cell receptor beta chains from one sample sequenced in a study of CD8+CD57+ T cells in acquired aplastic anemia. Researchers used genomic DNA as the template to profile TCR beta VDJ and CDR3. Using its own MiXCR run on the reads, TCRdb lists one record per CDR3 protein. The profile covers 150,000 to 200,000 distinct CDR3 sequences, with 35% to 55% appearing a single time and 0.8% to 1.1% taken by the ten largest. The specimen sequenced was sorted CD4+, CD8+, or CD8+CD57+ T cells (not recorded which) from PBMCs. These receptors originate from a human donor in good health.

The sample holds a few counts of this clonotype. The V call is TRBV6-1, the J call TRBJ2-6, with D unresolved. The germline V gene has CDR1 MNHNS and CDR2 SASEGT. Trimming removed 2 bases from V and 5 bases from J, with 4 bases in between. This CDR3 comprises 13 residues. The CDR3 here is CASSEMRANVLTF. The CDR3 bases are TGTGCCAGCAGTGAAATGAGGGCCAACGTCCTGACTTTC.

The table lists this clonotype with a few counts. The chain links TRBV11-1 to TRBJ2-2; 8 bases line up with TRBD2. CDR1 and CDR2 (germline): SGHAT, FQDESV (reference sequence). J was trimmed by 4 bases and V by 1 base; bases with no gene match: 17. The CDR3 length is 20 residues. The CDR3 here is CASSLVKRGLLLNPTGELFF. The CDR3 DNA is TGTGCCAGCAGCTTAGTTAAGCGGGGGCTCCTATTGAATCCCACCGGGGAGCTGTTTTTT. The variable domain in full, completed from reference TRBV11-1 and TRBJ2-2, reads EAEVAQSPRYKITEKSQAVAFWCDPISGHATLYWYRQILGQGPELLVQFQDESVVDDSQLPKDRFSAERLKGVDSTLKIQPAELGDSAMYLCASSLVKRGLLLNPTGELFFGEGSRLTVL.

This chain joins TRBV28 and TRBJ1-2; 10 bases map to TRBD1. Germline V gene sequence: CDR1 MDHEN, CDR2 SYDVKM. The ends lost 6 bases at V and 4 bases at J; junction bases unmatched: 11. The CDR3 sequence is 16 residues long. CDR3 loop: CASRATSGQGTYGYTF. The CDR3 DNA follows: TGTGCCAGCAGGGCGACCTCGGGACAGGGGACCTATGGCTACACCTTC.

Ten or more counts support this clonotype. The chain has TRBV12-5 and TRBJ2-1; no firm D call. The CDR3 consists of 11 residues. Germline V lookup: CDR1 LGHNT, CDR2 FRNRAP. With 4 bases removed from V and 10 bases from J, the gap between germline ends came to 8 bases. CDR3 loop: CASGSFQEQFF. DNA of the CDR3: TGTGCTAGTGGTTCTTTCCAAGAGCAGTTCTTC.

In this sample, this clonotype turned up many times. This rearrangement joins TRBV6-1 to TRBJ1-5; TRBD1 aligns across 9 bases. This CDR3 spans 16 amino acids. The V and J ends lost 5 bases and 0 bases, in that order; junction bases with no gene match: 5. Germline assignment: CDR1 MNHNS and CDR2 SASEGT. For the CDR3, the DNA is TGTGCCAGCAGTCGACAGGGGGGAGATAGCAATCAGCCCCAGCATTTT. As protein: CASSRQGGDSNQPQHF.

The CDR3 DNA reads TGTGCCAGTAGTACACAGGGCGTCATTTCGGGCTACACCTTC. It encodes CASSTQGVISGYTF. The chain joins TRBV19 to TRBJ1-2; perhaps TRBD1 as D (6 bases). The V and J ends lost 4 bases and 8 bases respectively, with 17 bases between them. The CDR3 is 14 amino acids. Germline CDR1 reads LNHDA; CDR2 reads SQIVND (reference sequence).

This clonotype was recorded at least ten times. The rearrangement joins TRBV3-1 to TRBJ2-5, with a possible D match to TRBD1 (6 bases). Germline V gene data show CDR1 as LGHDT and CDR2 as YNNKEL (reference sequence). This CDR3 spans 15 amino acids. V lost 4 bases to trimming and J lost 1 base, with 13 bases between them. Here the CDR3 DNA reads TGTGCCAGCAGCCCTGACAGGCCCATCCAAGAGACCCAGTACTTC. Residues: CASSPDRPIQETQYF.

This rearrangement joins TRBV6-1 to TRBJ1-6, with 7 bases lining up with TRBD1. Germline V lookup: CDR1 MNHNS, CDR2 SASEGT. The CDR3 has 12 residues. V lost 10 bases and J lost 7; bases outside the gene matches: 4. CDR3 sequence: CATKQGNSPLHF. The DNA for the CDR3 is TGTGCCACCAAACAGGGGAATTCACCCCTCCACTTT.

DNA for the CDR3: TGTGCCAGCAGGGCGGGACAGAGCACTGAAGCTTTCTTT. Encoded protein: CASRAGQSTEAFF. V gene TRBV2 combines with J gene TRBJ1-1, with TRBD1 matching 7 bases. J was trimmed by 4 bases and V by 6 bases; bases with no gene match: 5. This CDR3 is 13 amino acids long. Per the germline V gene, CDR1 is SNHLY and CDR2 is FYNNEI.

The rearrangement uses TRBV9 and TRBJ2-7; D is ambiguous. The germline gives CDR1 SGDLS, CDR2 YYNGEE. The length of the CDR3 is 15 residues. Trimming took off 4 bases at V and 3 bases at J, with 17 bases between the two ends. CDR3 nucleotides: TGTGCCAGCAGCCCTTTCGGCCGACCACTCTACGAGCAGTACTTC. It specifies CASSPFGRPLYEQYF.

In this sample, this clonotype turned up a few times. The germline gene is not matched at one end of the junction; a read error may be the cause. The chain joins TRBV10-3 to TRBJ1-3, with TRBD1 matching over 7 bases. Germline V gene sequence: CDR1 ENHRY, CDR2 SYGVKD. This CDR3 region has 15 residues. The DNA for the CDR3 is TGTGCCAGCAGTATACACAGGGGTTCCGGAAACACCATATATTTT. As protein: CASSIHRGSGNTIYF.

Concerning this clonotype itself: A clone one base away is much larger, so this may be a read error. Here the CDR3 omits its conserved ending phenylalanine or tryptophan, so a read error is the likely source. The chain carries TRBV7-2 and TRBJ2-2; 10 bases agree with TRBD1. The CDR3 loop spans 15 amino acids. Losses at the gene ends were 7 bases for V and 7 bases for J; bases not matched to a gene: 9. Germline V gene data show CDR1 as SGHTA and CDR2 as FQGNSA. CDR3 nucleotide sequence: TGTGCCAGCAAGTCCGGGACAGGGGATAACGGGGAGCTGTTTATT. Protein product: CASKSGTGDNGELFI.

Many counts were recorded for this clonotype. This rearrangement joins TRBV4-1 to TRBJ2-7; D unclear. This CDR3 contains 12 residues. From germline, CDR1 is MGHRA and CDR2 YSYEKL. V lost 1 base and J lost 3, with 4 bases in between. CDR3 sequence: CASSQADYEQYF. Written as DNA, the CDR3 is TGCGCCAGCAGCCAAGCCGACTACGAGCAGTACTTC.

This clonotype has a count of ten or more. The rearrangement links TRBV19 to TRBJ2-5; TRBD2 is a possible D gene (5 bases). Germline V CDR1 and CDR2: LNHDA, SQIVND (reference sequence). V lost 9 bases and J lost 7, with 15 bases in between. The CDR3 covers 12 residues. As DNA, the CDR3 is TGTGCCAGCAGGACTGACCGCGGGACCCAGTACTTC. It is translated as CASRTDRGTQYF.

Details on this clonotype: A read error may produce the germline difference seen at one junction end. This chain links TRBV2 with TRBJ1-2; D unresolved. The length of the CDR3 is 14 residues. Per germline, CDR1 SNHLY and CDR2 FYNNEI. The CDR3 DNA follows: TGCGCTCTTCTTTCCACTCTAGCTAACTATGGCTACACCTTC. Encoded protein: CALLSTLANYGYTF.

Concerning this clonotype: A much bigger clone sits one base away, suggesting this may be a read error. The chain combines TRBV7-9 with TRBJ1-4; the D is unclear. Germline loops: CDR1 SEHNR, CDR2 FQNEAQ (reference sequence). The ends were cut back, 4 bases at V and 8 bases at J, with 14 bases in the middle. This CDR3 has 14 residues. DNA for the CDR3: TGTGCCAGCAGCTCGGGCGCTTGGGTCGAAAAACTGTTTTTT. Translation: CASSSGAWVEKLFF.

This clonotype was recorded at least ten times. The chain joins TRBV15 to TRBJ2-3; D unclear. The CDR3 is 16 residues long. V was shortened by 1 base and J by 0 bases, with 11 bases between the two germline ends. Germline-derived CDR1 and CDR2 are LNHNV and YYDKDF (reference sequence). The DNA for the CDR3 is TGTGCCACCAGCAGAGGGGTTGGTAGAAGCACAGATACGCAGTATTTT. Translating it yields CATSRGVGRSTDTQYF.

This clonotype was detected many times. This chain joins TRBV7-3 and TRBJ2-7; tentatively, D is TRBD1 (6 bases). CDR1 and CDR2 from the germline V gene are SGHTA and FQGTGA. The CDR3 sequence is 13 residues long. V was cut by 5 bases and J by 2 bases, with 10 bases left in between. The CDR3 DNA reads TGTGCCAGCAGCCCTGGACAGCCCTACGAGCAGTACTTC. Its protein is CASSPGQPYEQYF.

The gene calls are TRBV30 and TRBJ2-7; 7 bases are a match to TRBD1. Germline values: CDR1 GTSNPN, CDR2 SVGIG (reference sequence). The junction had 4 bases not matched to a gene; V was cut back by 1 base and J by 1 base. The length of the CDR3 is 14 residues. The CDR3 loop is CAWSGQGVSYEQYF. CDR3 in DNA: TGTGCCTGGAGTGGACAGGGAGTTTCCTACGAGCAGTACTTC.

A word on this clonotype: This may be a read error: a much more frequent sequence differs by one nucleotide. This CDR3 is CASSLSGQGGTEAFF. CDR3 sequence (DNA): TGTGCCAGCAGCTTGTCGGGACAGGGAGGCACTGAAGCTTTCTTT. V usage is TRBV11-2 and J usage is TRBJ1-1; TRBD1 matches 9 bases. Trimming took 3 bases from V and 4 from J; bases not matched to a gene: 6. Germline CDR1 SGHAT, CDR2 FQNNGV. The CDR3 spans 15 residues.

In its sample, this clonotype was seen once. V gene TRBV11-2 combines with J gene TRBJ2-3, with 9 positions matching TRBD2. The CDR3 has 16 residues. CDR1 is SGHAT and CDR2 is FQNNGV in the germline V gene. The V gene end was trimmed by 1 base and the J gene end by 6 bases; junction bases not matched to a gene: 8. CDR3 region: CASSLVLAGDVDTQYF. The CDR3 bases are TGTGCCAGCAGCTTAGTCTTAGCGGGAGACGTTGATACGCAGTATTTT.

This clonotype occurred many times. The chain recombines TRBV9 with TRBJ2-5; D is uncertain. With 10 bases removed from V and 2 bases from J, the gap between germline ends came to 0 bases. The CDR3 has 8 amino acids. Germline CDR1 reads SGDLS; CDR2 reads YYNGEE. The CDR3: CAQETQYF. The DNA for the CDR3 is TGTGCCCAAGAGACCCAGTACTTC.

The chain links TRBV2 to TRBJ2-1; TRBD2 agrees at 8 bases. After removal of 3 bases from V and 4 bases from J, the junction contained 5 bases not matched to a gene. This CDR3 has 15 amino acids. Germline V CDR1 and CDR2: SNHLY, FYNNEI. CDR3 sequence: CASSESGGAYNEQFF. CDR3 nucleotide sequence: TGTGCCAGCAGTGAGTCGGGGGGGGCTTACAATGAGCAGTTCTTC.

The rearrangement uses TRBV2 and TRBJ1-5; weak D call: TRBD1 (6 bases). Germline V gene lookup returns CDR1 SNHLY and CDR2 FYNNEI. This CDR3 region has 14 residues. V lost 4 bases and J lost 7, with 14 bases in between. The CDR3 nucleotides read TGTGCCAGCAGTGGGAGACGGGGGGCCCAGCCCCAGCATTTT. It yields the protein CASSGRRGAQPQHF. The full variable domain, completed using reference TRBV2 and TRBJ1-5, is EPEVTQTPSHQVTQMGQEVILRCVPISNHLYFYWYRQILGQKVEFLVSFYNNEISEKSEIFDDQFSVERPDGSNFTLKIRSTKLEDSAMYFCASSGRRGAQPQHFGDGTRLSIL.

The J gene is TRBJ1-1, the V gene TRBV19; D is unresolved. CDR3 length: 17 residues. Between the trimmed V and J ends, which lost 3 bases and 0 bases, there was a span of 17 bases. The V gene's germline CDR1 is LNHDA and CDR2 SQIVND (reference sequence). CDR3 sequence reads: CASSILGSAAVNTEAFF. Here the CDR3 DNA reads TGTGCCAGTAGTATTCTAGGCTCGGCGGCCGTGAACACTGAAGCTTTCTTT.

The gene calls are TRBV20-1 and TRBJ2-3; 9 positions agree with TRBD2. There are 17 residues in the CDR3. Germline lookup yields CDR1 DFQATT and CDR2 SNEGSKA (reference sequence). DNA of the CDR3: TGCACCACGAAAAGGCCGGGACTAGCTATCTCCGCAGATACGCAGTATTTT. This encodes CTTKRPGLAISADTQYF.

Ten or more counts support this clonotype. For the CDR3, the DNA is TGTGCCAGCAGCGAGGGACTAGCGGCTTACAATGAGCAGTTCTTC. Amino acids: CASSEGLAAYNEQFF. The chain recombines TRBV7-8 with TRBJ2-1, with 11 bases identical to TRBD2. CDR3 length equals 15 residues. Germline V gene sequence: CDR1 SGHVS, CDR2 FQNEAQ. Trimming took 5 bases from V and 4 from J; bases not matched to a gene: 4.

This clonotype has at least ten counts. The gene calls are TRBV5-1 and TRBJ2-1; D not resolved. The V gene lost 3 bases and the J gene lost 0 bases, with 7 bases spanning the gap. From germline, CDR1 is SGHRS and CDR2 YFSETQ. The CDR3 is made up of 14 amino acids. The CDR3 loop reads CASSSGFSYNEQFF. The CDR3 DNA follows: TGCGCCAGCAGCTCAGGTTTCTCCTACAATGAGCAGTTCTTC.

The table lists this clonotype with a few counts. The J gene is TRBJ2-3, the V gene TRBV7-2; 8 nucleotides align to TRBD2. The germline V gene encodes CDR1 SGHTA and CDR2 FQGNSA. CDR3 size: 14 residues. The trim removed 5 bases at V and 3 bases at J, leaving 4 bases unmatched. The CDR3 region is CASSQAGVTDTQYF. In DNA form, the CDR3 reads TGTGCCAGCAGCCAAGCGGGAGTAACAGATACGCAGTATTTT.

At least ten counts were recorded for this clonotype. The chain couples TRBV20-1 to TRBJ2-1; D is uncertain. The CDR3 runs to 14 residues. In germline, CDR1 is DFQATT, CDR2 SNEGSKA (reference sequence). V was cut by 1 base and J by 2 bases, with 9 bases left in between. CDR3 sequence: CSARGGRTYNEQFF. DNA for the CDR3: TGCAGTGCTAGAGGAGGCCGGACCTACAATGAGCAGTTCTTC.